A selection of T cell receptor beta chains follows, all from one sample in a study of regulatory T cells in long-lasting Graves disease. TCRdb re-called the multiplex PCR reads through MiXCR, storing one row per CDR3 protein. The sample consists of roughly 430,000 distinct CDR3 sequences, about 16% of them appearing once. A further study also used this sample, focusing on T cells in Graves' hyperthyroidism and ophthalmopathy.

The specimen was peripheral blood mononuclear cells (PBMCs), collected at new diagnosis, from a patient treated with antithyroid drugs. The receptors shown here come from a woman aged 25-40 years with Graves disease. CDR3s leave out the opening cysteine and the closing phenylalanine or tryptophan.

v_gene	j_gene	CDR3aa
TRBV28	TRBJ1-1	ASSLGGAKGDTEAF
TRBV6-2/TRBV6-3	TRBJ2-1	ASSSSGREYNEQF
TRBV27	TRBJ2-7	ASSFEGSNYEQY
TRBV28	TRBJ1-6	ASSFVLGDNNSPLH
TRBV11-2	TRBJ2-1	ASSLGGARPSGEQF
TRBV7-9	TRBJ2-2	ASRPNWLRWLANTGELF
TRBV6-2/TRBV6-3	TRBJ2-3	ASTLAPERTGDTQY
TRBV3-1	TRBJ2-2	ASSLIGTGELF
TRBV5-4	TRBJ2-1	ASSSEDRGSNNEQF
TRBV29-1	TRBJ2-7	SVGTSGTGAYEQY
TRBV29-1	TRBJ2-7	SVEGSEGSYEQY
TRBV6-1	TRBJ1-5	ASRTANQPQH
TRBV6-2/TRBV6-3	TRBJ1-1	ASSRDFPIMGTEAF
TRBV9	TRBJ2-1	ASSVELAGEGEQF
TRBV28	TRBJ1-3	ASSPGASGGNTIY
TRBV7-9	TRBJ1-1	ASSSLRFEAF
TRBV12-3/TRBV12-4	TRBJ1-4	ASSFGRTNEKLF
TRBV7-9	TRBJ1-2	ASSPGGGDGYT
TRBV7-9	TRBJ2-4	ASRSGTGRDIQY
TRBV20-1	TRBJ2-2	SAIREKNTGELF
TRBV4-2	TRBJ2-1	ASSQDTSGDNEQF
TRBV15	TRBJ1-1	ATSRDAGMNTEAF
TRBV7-3	TRBJ2-1	ASSTGPINEQF
TRBV28	TRBJ2-3	ASSSIGGDTQY
TRBV20-1	TRBJ2-7	SASRDYYEQY
TRBV30	TRBJ2-1	AWSVTGYHNEQF
TRBV30	TRBJ2-1	AWSGAGGFYNEQF
TRBV20-1	TRBJ2-7	SAPLAAELYEQY
TRBV4-2	TRBJ2-7	ASSREREDYEQY
TRBV12-3/TRBV12-4	TRBJ1-2	ASSPSGVHGYT
TRBV7-9	TRBJ2-7	ASSSSRVEQY
TRBV20-1	TRBJ1-5	SARQGSNQPQH
TRBV29-1	TRBJ2-3	SVSGDPFTDTQY
TRBV4-1	TRBJ2-1	ASSQGGRGALYNEQF
TRBV10-3	TRBJ2-5	AISLDGETQY
TRBV7-9	TRBJ2-7	ASSLGEGPKASYEQY
TRBV2	TRBJ1-2	ASSITGDGGSGYT
TRBV5-4	TRBJ2-3	ASTLGGPTRDTQY
TRBV5-1	TRBJ2-3	ASSLDGLTQY
TRBV19	TRBJ2-2	ASSIAPGSLNTGELF
TRBV6-4	TRBJ2-3	ASSEGGQSTDTQY
TRBV11-3	TRBJ2-1	ASSLSGTSGGSEQF
TRBV18	TRBJ2-3	ASSPPRAGHTDTQY
TRBV20-1	TRBJ2-7	SARVRGTGEYEQY
TRBV6-2/TRBV6-3	TRBJ1-5	ATKTARKQPQH
TRBV15	TRBJ2-3	ATSRTGADTQY
TRBV6-5	TRBJ2-1	ASSYSGLTNEQF
TRBV9	TRBJ2-1	ASSPREAGAGDEQF
TRBV7-3	TRBJ2-1	ASSLGLAGGPDEQF
TRBV28	TRBJ2-5	ACWGSPGTDKETQY
TRBV20-1	TRBJ1-2	SASREGGYT
TRBV11-2	TRBJ2-6	ASSRPSGANVLT
TRBV11-3	TRBJ2-1	ASSETSRTYNEQF
TRBV28	TRBJ1-6	ASRGRQGRNSPLH